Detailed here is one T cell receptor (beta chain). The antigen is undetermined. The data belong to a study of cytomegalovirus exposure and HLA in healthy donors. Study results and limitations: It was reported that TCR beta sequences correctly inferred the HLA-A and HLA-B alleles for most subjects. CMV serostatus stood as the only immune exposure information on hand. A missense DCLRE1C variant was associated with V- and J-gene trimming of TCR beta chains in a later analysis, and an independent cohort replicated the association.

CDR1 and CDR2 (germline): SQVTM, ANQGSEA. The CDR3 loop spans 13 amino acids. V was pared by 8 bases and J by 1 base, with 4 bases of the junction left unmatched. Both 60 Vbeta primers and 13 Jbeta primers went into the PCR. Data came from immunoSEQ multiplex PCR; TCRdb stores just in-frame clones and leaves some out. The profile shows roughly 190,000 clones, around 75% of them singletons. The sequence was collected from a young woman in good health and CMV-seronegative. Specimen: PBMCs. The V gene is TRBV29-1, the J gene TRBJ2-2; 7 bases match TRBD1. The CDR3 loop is CSTGTENTGELFF. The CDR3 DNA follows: TGCAGCACCGGGACAGAGAACACCGGGGAGCTGTTTTTT.